This T cell receptor beta chain was captured in a study of T cell repertoires in cytomegalovirus infection. Study context: Use of recently identified HLA-C-restricted and well-studied HLA-B-restricted CMV epitopes was part of the study. Study-wide findings and caveats: Ex vivo, HLA-C-restricted CMV-specific TCR beta clonotypes prevailed over the rest of the response. Totalled public TCR beta family frequency picked out people who carried CMV plus the relevant HLA.

Details on this clonotype: Its target is not known.

Each CDR3 protein gets one entry after TCRdb re-called the reads with MiXCR. Of around 750,000 distinct CDR3 sequences listed, about 31% are singletons. This specimen was cultured CD8+ T cells from PBMCs, taken from culture after CMV antigen stimulation. This receptor was obtained from a human donor in good health (CMV status not recorded). Some clones in this sample may be carry-over from other donors' samples.

The CDR3 is CASSQDEESAGTGELFF. The CDR3 nucleotides are TGCGCCAGCAGCCAAGATGAGGAATCGGCCGGCACCGGGGAGCTGTTTTTT. V gene TRBV4-1 combines with J gene TRBJ2-2, with D hard to call. V lost 0 bases and J 4 bases, leaving 15 bases between the germline ends. Germline assignment: CDR1 MGHRA and CDR2 YSYEKL. CDR3 length: 17 amino acids.